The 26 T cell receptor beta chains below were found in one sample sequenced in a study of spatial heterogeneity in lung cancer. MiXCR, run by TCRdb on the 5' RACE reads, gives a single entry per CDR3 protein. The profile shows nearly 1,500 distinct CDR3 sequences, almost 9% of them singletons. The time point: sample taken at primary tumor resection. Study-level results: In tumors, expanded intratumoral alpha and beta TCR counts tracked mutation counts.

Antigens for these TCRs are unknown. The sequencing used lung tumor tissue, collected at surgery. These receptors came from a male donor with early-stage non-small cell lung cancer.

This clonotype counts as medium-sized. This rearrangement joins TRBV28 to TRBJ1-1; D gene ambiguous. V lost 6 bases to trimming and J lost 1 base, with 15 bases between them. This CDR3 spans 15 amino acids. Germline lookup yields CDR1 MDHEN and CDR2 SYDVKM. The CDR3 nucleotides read TGTGCCAGCAGCAGTGGGGTGGCGGAGAACACTGAAGCTTTCTTT. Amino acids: CASSSGVAENTEAFF.

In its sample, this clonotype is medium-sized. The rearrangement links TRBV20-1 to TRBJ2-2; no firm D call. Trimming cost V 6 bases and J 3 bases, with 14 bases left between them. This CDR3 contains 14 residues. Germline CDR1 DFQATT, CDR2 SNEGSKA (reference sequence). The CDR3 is CSAPSWSDTGELFF. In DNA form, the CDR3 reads TGCAGTGCCCCGAGTTGGTCGGACACCGGGGAGCTGTTTTTT.

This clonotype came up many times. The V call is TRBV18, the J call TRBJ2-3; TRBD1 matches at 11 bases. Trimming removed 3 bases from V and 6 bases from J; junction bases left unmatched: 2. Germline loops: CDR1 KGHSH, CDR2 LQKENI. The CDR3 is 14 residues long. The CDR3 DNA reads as TGTGCCAGCTCACCGGGACAGGGGGTGGATACGCAGTATTTT. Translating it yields CASSPGQGVDTQYF.

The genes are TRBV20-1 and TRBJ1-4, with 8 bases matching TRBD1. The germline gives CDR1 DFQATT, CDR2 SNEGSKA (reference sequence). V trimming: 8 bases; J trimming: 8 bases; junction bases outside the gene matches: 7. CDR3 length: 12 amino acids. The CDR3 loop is CSPGGDREKLFF. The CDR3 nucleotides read TGCAGTCCCGGAGGGGACAGGGAAAAACTGTTTTTT.

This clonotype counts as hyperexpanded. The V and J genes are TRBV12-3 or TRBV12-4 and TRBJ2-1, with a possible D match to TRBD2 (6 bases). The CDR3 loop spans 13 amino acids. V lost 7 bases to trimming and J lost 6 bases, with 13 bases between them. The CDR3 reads CASTRGGVNEQFF. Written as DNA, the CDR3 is TGTGCCAGCACCCGAGGAGGGGTCAATGAGCAGTTCTTC.

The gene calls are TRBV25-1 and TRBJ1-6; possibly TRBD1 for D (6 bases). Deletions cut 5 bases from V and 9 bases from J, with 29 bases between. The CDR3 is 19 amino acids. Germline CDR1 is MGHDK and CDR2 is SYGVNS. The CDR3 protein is CASSRSWGLRAGWVSPLHF. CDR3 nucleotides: TGTGCCAGCAGTCGGAGTTGGGGGCTTCGGGCCGGATGGGTTTCACCCCTCCACTTT.

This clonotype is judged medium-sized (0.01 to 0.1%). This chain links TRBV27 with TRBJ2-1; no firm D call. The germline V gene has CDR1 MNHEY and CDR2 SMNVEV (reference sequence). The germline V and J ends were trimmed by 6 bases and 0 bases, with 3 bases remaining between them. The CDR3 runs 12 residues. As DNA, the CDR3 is TGTGCCAGCAGCTACTCCTACAATGAGCAGTTCTTC. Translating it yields CASSYSYNEQFF.

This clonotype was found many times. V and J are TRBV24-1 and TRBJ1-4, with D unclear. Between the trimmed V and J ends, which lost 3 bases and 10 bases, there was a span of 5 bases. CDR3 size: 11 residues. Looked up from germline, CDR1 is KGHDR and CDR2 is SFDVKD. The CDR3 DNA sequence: TGTGCCACCAGTGATGGACGAAAACTGTTTTTT. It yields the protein CATSDGRKLFF.

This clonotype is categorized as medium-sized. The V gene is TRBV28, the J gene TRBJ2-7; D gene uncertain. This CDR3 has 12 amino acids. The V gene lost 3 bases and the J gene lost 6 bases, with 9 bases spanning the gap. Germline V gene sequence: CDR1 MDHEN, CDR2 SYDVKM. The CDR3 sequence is CASSFHGLEQYF. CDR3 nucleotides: TGTGCCAGCAGTTTCCACGGGCTCGAGCAGTACTTC. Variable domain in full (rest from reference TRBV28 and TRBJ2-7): DVKVTQSSRYLVKRTGEKVFLECVQDMDHENMFWYRQDPGLGLRLIYFSYDVKMKEKGDIPEGYSVSREKKERFSLILESASTNQTSMYLCASSFHGLEQYFGPGTRLTVT.

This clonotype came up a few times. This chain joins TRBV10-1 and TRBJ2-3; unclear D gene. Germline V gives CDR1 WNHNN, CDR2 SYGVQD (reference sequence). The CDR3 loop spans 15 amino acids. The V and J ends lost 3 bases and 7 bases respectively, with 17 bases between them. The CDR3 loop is CASSDNSDNTHTQYF. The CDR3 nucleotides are TGCGCCAGCAGTGATAACAGCGACAACACTCATACGCAGTATTTT.

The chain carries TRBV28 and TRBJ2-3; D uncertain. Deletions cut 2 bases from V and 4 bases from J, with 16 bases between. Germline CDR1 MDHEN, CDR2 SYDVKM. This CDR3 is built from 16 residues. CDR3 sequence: CASSLGRGLLADTQYF. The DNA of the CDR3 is TGTGCCAGCAGTTTAGGGCGCGGTCTCCTCGCAGATACGCAGTATTTT.

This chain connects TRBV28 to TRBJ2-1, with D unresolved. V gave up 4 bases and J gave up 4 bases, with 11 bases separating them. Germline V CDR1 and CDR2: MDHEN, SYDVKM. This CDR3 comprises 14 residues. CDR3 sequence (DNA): TGTGCCAGCAGTTCTCGGACGGCGTACAATGAGCAGTTCTTC. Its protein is CASSSRTAYNEQFF.

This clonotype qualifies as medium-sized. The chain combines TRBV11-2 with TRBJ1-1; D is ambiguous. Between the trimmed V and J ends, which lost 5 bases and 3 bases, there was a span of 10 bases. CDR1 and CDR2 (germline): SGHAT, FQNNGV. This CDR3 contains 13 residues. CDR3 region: CASSTEVHTEAFF. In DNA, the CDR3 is TGTGCCAGCAGCACTGAGGTGCACACTGAAGCTTTCTTT.

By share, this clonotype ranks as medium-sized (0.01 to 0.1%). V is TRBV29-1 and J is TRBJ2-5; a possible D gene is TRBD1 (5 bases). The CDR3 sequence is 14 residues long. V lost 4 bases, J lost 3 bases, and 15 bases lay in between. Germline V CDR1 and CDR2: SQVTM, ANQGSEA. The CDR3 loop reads CSVGTPPREETQYF. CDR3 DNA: TGCAGCGTTGGGACACCTCCCCGGGAAGAGACCCAGTACTTC. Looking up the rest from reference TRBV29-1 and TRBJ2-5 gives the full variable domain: SAVISQKPSRDICQRGTSLTIQCQVDSQVTMMFWYRQQPGQSLTLIATANQGSEATYESGFVIDKFPISRPNLTFSTLTVSNMSPEDSSIYLCSVGTPPREETQYFGPGTRLLVL.

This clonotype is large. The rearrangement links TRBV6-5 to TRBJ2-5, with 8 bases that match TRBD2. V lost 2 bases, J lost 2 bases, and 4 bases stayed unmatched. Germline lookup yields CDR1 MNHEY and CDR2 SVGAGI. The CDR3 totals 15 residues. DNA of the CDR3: TGTGCCAGCAGTTACAGCGGGGGATCACAAGAGACCCAGTACTTC. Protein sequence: CASSYSGGSQETQYF.

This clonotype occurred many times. CDR3 nucleotides: TGTGCCAGCTCACCGGGGACAGGCATGTCCCCCGAGCAGTACTTC. Its translation is CASSPGTGMSPEQYF. V is TRBV18 and J is TRBJ2-7; TRBD1 agrees at 8 bases. V lost 3 bases, J lost 6 bases, and 10 bases stayed unmatched. CDR3 length: 15 residues. From germline, CDR1 is KGHSH and CDR2 LQKENI.

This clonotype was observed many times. CDR3 loop: CASMMGGSTDTQYF. Written as DNA, the CDR3 is TGCGCCAGCATGATGGGAGGCAGCACAGATACGCAGTATTTT. The rearrangement uses TRBV5-1 and TRBJ2-3, with a weak D call TRBD2 (6 bases). This CDR3 spans 14 amino acids. V shed 6 bases and J shed 0 bases, with 11 bases lying between them. CDR1 and CDR2 from the germline V gene are SGHRS and YFSETQ.

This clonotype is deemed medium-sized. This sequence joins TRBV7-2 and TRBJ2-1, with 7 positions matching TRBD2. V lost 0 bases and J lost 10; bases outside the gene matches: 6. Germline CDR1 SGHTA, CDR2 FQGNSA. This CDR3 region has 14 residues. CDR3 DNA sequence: TGTGCCAGCAGCTTAGCGGCGGGAGTATGGGAGCAGTTCTTC. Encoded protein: CASSLAAGVWEQFF.

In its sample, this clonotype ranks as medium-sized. CDR3 sequence (DNA): TGTGCCAGCAGCCGATACAATGAGCAGTTCTTC. Its translation is CASSRYNEQFF. This chain uses TRBV5-6 with TRBJ2-1; no definite D call. V lost 4 bases and J lost 4, with 3 bases in between. Germline V CDR1 and CDR2: SGHDT, YYEEEE. The CDR3 consists of 11 residues.

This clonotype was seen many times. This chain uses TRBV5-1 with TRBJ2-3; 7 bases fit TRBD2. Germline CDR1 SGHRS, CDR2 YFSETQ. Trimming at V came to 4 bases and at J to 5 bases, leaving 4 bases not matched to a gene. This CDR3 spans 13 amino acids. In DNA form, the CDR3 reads TGCGCCAGCAGCACGGGAGGCGGAGATACGCAGTATTTT. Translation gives CASSTGGGDTQYF.

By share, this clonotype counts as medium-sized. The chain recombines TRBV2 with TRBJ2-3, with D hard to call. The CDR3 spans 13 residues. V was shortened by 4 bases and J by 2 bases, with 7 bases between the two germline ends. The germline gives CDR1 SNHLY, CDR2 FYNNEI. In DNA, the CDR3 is TGTGCCAGCAGTGCCCGGGCCACAGATACGCAGTATTTT. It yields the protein CASSARATDTQYF.

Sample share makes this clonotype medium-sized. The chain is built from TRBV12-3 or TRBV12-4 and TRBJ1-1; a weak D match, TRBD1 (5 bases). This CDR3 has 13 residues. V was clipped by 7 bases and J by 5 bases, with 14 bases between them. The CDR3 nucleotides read TGTGCCAGCATTCAAGTCGGGGCTACTGAAGCTTTCTTT. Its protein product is CASIQVGATEAFF.

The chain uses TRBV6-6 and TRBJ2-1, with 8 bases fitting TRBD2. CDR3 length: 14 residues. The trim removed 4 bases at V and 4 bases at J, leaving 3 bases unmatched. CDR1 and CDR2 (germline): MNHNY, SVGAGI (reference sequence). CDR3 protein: CASSFGRDYNEQFF. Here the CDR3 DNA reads TGTGCCAGCAGTTTCGGGAGGGATTACAATGAGCAGTTCTTC.

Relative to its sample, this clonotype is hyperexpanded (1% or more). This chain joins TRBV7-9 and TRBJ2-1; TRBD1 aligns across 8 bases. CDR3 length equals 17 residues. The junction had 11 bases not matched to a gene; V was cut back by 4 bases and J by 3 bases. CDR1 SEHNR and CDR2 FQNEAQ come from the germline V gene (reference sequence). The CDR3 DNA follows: TGTGCCAGCAGCTACGTTCTTCCGGGACAGGTCTACAATGAGCAGTTCTTC. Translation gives CASSYVLPGQVYNEQFF.

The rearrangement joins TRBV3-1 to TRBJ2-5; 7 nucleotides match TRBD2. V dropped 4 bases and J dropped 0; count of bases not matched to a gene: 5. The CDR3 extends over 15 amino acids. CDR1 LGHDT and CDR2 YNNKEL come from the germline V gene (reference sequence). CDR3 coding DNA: TGTGCCAGCAGCCGAGCACTAGCGTACCAAGAGACCCAGTACTTC. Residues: CASSRALAYQETQYF.

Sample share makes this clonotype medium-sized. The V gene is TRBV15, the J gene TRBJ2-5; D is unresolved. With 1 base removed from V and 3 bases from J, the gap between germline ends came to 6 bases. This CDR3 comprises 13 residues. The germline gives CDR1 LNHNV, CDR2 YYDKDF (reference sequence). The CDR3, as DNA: TGTGCCACCAGCAGAGCTCCAGAAGAGACCCAGTACTTC. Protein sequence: CATSRAPEETQYF.